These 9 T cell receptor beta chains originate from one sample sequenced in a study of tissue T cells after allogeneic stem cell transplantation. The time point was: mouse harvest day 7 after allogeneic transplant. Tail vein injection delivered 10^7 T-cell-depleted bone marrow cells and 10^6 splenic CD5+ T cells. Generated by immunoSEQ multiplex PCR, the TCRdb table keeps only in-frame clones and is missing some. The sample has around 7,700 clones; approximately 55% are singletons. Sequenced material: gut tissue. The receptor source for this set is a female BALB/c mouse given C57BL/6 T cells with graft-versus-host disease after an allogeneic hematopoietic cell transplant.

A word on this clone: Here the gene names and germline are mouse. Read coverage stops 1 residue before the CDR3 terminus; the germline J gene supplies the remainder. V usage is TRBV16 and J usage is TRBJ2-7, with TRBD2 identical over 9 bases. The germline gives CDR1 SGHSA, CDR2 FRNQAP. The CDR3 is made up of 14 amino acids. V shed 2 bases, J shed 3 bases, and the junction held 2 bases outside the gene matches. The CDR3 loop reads CASSLPDWGYEQYF. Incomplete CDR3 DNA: TGTGCAAGCAGCTTACCGGACTGGGGCTATGAACAGTAC. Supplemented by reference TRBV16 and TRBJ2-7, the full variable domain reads NAGVIQTPRHKVTGKGQEATLWCEPISGHSAVFWYRQTIVQGLEFLTYFRNQAPIDDSGMPKERFSAQMPNQSHSTLKIQSTQPQDSAVYLCASSLPDWGYEQYFGPGTRLTVL.

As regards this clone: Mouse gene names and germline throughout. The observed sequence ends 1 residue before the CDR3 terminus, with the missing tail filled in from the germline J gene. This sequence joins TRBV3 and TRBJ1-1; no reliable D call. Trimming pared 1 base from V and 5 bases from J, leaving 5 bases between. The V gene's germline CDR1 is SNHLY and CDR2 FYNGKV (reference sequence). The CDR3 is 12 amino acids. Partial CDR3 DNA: TGTGCCAGCAGCTTAGAAGGGACAGAAGTCTTC. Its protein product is CASSLEGTEVF. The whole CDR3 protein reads CASSLEGTEVFF.

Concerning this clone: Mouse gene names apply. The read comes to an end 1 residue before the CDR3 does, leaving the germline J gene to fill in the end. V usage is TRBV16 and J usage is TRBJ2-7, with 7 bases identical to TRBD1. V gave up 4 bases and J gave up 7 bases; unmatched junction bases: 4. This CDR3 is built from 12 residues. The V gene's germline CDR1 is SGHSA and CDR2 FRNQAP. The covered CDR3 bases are TGTGCAAGCAGCTCGACAGGGAGAGAACAGTAC. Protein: CASSSTGREQY. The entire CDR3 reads CASSSTGREQYF. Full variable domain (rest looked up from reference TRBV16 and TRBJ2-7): NAGVIQTPRHKVTGKGQEATLWCEPISGHSAVFWYRQTIVQGLEFLTYFRNQAPIDDSGMPKERFSAQMPNQSHSTLKIQSTQPQDSAVYLCASSSTGREQYFGPGTRLTVL.

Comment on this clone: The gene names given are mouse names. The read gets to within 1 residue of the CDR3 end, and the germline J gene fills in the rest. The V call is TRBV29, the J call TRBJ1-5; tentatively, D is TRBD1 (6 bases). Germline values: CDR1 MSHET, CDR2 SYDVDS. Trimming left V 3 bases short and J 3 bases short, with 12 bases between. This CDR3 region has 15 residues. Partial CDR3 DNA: TGTGCTAGCAGTTTGGGGGGGGCGCGCAACCAGGCTCCGCTT. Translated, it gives CASSLGGARNQAPL. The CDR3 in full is CASSLGGARNQAPLF. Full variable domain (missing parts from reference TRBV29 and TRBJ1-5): DMKVTQMPRYLIKRMGENVLLECGQDMSHETMYWYRQDPGLGLQLIYISYDVDSNSEGDIPKGYRVSRKKREHFSLILDSAKTNQTSVYFCASSLGGARNQAPLFGEGTRLSVL.

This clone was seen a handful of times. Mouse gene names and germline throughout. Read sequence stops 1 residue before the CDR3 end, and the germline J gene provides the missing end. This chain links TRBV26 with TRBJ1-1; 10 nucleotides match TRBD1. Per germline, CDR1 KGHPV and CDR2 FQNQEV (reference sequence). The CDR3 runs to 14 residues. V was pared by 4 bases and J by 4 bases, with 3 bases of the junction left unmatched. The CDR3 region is CASSQTGGGTEVFF. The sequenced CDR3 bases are TGTGCCAGCAGTCAGACAGGGGGCGGCACAGAAGTCTTC.

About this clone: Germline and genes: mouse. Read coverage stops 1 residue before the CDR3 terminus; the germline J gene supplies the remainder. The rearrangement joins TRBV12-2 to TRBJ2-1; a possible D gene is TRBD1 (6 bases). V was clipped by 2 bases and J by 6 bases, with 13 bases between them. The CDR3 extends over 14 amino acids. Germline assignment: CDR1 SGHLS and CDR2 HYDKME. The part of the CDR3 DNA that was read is TGTGCCAGCTCTCACCCGGGACAAATTGCTGAGCAGTTC. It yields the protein CASSHPGQIAEQF. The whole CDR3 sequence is CASSHPGQIAEQFF.

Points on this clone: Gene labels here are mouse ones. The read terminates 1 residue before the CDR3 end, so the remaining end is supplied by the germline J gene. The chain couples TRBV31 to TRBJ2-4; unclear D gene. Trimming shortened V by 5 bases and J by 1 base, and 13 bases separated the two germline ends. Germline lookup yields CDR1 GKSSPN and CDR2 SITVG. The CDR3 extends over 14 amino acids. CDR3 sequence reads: CAWPPSTGQNTLYF. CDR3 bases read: TGTGCCTGGCCCCCTTCCACGGGTCAAAACACCTTGTAC.

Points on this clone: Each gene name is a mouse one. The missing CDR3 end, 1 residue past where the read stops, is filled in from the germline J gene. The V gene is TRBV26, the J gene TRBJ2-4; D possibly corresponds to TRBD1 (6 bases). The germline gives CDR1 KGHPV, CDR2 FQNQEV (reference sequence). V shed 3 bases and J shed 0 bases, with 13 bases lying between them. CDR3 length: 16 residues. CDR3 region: CASSLGPGASQNTLYF. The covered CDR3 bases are TGTGCCAGCAGTCTAGGGCCAGGGGCGAGTCAAAACACCTTGTAC.

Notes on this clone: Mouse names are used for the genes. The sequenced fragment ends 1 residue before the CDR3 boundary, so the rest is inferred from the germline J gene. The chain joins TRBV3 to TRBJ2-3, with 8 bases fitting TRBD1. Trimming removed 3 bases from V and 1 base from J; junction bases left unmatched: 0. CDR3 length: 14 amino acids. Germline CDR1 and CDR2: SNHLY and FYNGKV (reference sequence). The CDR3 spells CASSLGQGAETLYF. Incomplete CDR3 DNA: TGTGCCAGCAGCTTGGGACAGGGTGCAGAAACGCTGTAT.